This T cell receptor beta chain was identified during a study of T cells in Graves' hyperthyroidism and ophthalmopathy. Many counts were recorded for this clonotype. What it binds is not known. Diagnosis rested on symptoms, serum thyroxine and TRAb, thyroid ultrasound, and orbital computed tomography. Amplified TCR beta CDR3 regions derived from RNA transcripts. HTBI primers drove first-round RT-PCR of the TCR CDR3. TCRdb reanalysed the multiplex PCR reads using MiXCR and keeps one entry per CDR3 protein. This sample yields over 150,000 distinct CDR3 sequences, of which roughly 17% are seen a single time; 53% belongs to the top ten. The CDR3 has 13 amino acids. Looked up from germline, CDR1 is SNHLY and CDR2 is FYNNEI. Trimming removed 6 bases from V and 3 bases from J, with 11 bases in between. The study's findings and limits: In validation, the model predicted ophthalmopathy. These predictions came a median roughly 7.1 months before onset. A 13 V-J signature model discriminated ophthalmopathy versus stable hyperthyroidism.

The chain couples TRBV2 to TRBJ1-2; TRBD1 might be the D (6 bases). The clonotype originates from a woman aged 45 to 65 with Graves' hyperthyroidism. The sample was blood. The CDR3 spells CASRLQGDYGYTF. CDR3 bases: TGTGCCAGCAGACTACAGGGAGACTATGGCTACACCTTC.